These 21 T cell receptor beta chains were sequenced from one sample in a study of blood T cell repertoires in COVID-19 (TCRdb year 2020). The method behind the library was the immunoSEQ multiplex PCR assay. TCRdb retrieved this table from immuneACCESS and kept in-frame rearrangements only. Not all clones are present; in checked studies, unresolved V genes account for under half, and no reason is known for the remainder. A total of about 210,000 clones appear in this sample, around 80% of them only once. The biggest ten clones account for around 7.3% of the sample. What was sequenced was peripheral blood. The source of these receptors is a woman between 65 and 79 years old with acute or convalescent COVID-19.

A remark on this clone: The junction and the germline gene differ at one end; a read error may be behind it. This chain joins TRBV11-2 and TRBJ2-7; 9 nucleotides agree with TRBD1. The germline CDR1 and CDR2 sequences are SGHAT and FQNNGV. There are 13 residues in the CDR3. CDR3 in amino acids: CVSSLRDRGSQYF. DNA for the CDR3: TGTGTCAGCAGCTTACGTGACAGGGGGTCGCAGTACTTC.

The chain combines TRBV6-1 with TRBJ2-3; weak D call: TRBD2 (5 bases). Germline CDR1 reads MNHNS; CDR2 reads SASEGT. V shed 3 bases and J shed 0 bases, with 10 bases lying between them. CDR3 length: 15 amino acids. CDR3 in amino acids: CASSDRRVSTDTQYF. The CDR3 nucleotides read TGTGCCAGCAGTGACAGGCGGGTTAGCACAGATACGCAGTATTTT.

The chain is built from TRBV5-5 and TRBJ2-7, with 9 bases that match TRBD1. Germline assignment: CDR1 SGHKS and CDR2 YYEKEE (reference sequence). The CDR3 has 17 residues. After removal of 0 bases from V and 5 bases from J, the junction contained 12 bases not matched to a gene. The CDR3 protein is CASSLEWLGTGSDEQYF. In DNA, the CDR3 is TGTGCCAGCAGCTTGGAATGGCTCGGGACAGGGTCCGACGAGCAGTACTTC.

The rearrangement uses TRBV9 and TRBJ1-4; D call uncertain. The CDR3 totals 15 residues. The ends were cut back, 0 bases at V and 5 bases at J, with 11 bases in the middle. Germline V gene data show CDR1 as SGDLS and CDR2 as YYNGEE. CDR3 DNA: TGTGCCAGCAGCGTAGGGCCGGGAGGGAATGAAAAACTGTTTTTT. Translation: CASSVGPGGNEKLFF.

This clone was observed a single time. The chain couples TRBV4-1 to TRBJ2-5, with D possibly matching TRBD1 (5 bases). This CDR3 is built from 15 residues. Germline assignment: CDR1 MGHRA and CDR2 YSYEKL. V was trimmed by 0 bases and J by 2 bases, leaving 10 bases between them. CDR3 residues: CASSQEGVEQETQYF. CDR3 bases: TGCGCCAGCAGCCAAGAAGGGGTAGAACAAGAGACCCAGTACTTC.

The V and J genes are TRBV6-2 or TRBV6-3 and TRBJ2-7, with TRBD2 identical over 10 bases. Germline CDR1 MNHEY, CDR2 SVGEGT. The CDR3 covers 17 residues. V was clipped by 0 bases and J by 3 bases; unmatched bases: 8. For the CDR3, the DNA is TGTGCCAGCAGTTACTCGAATTTCATAGCGGGGGGCTACGAGCAGTACTTC. Protein sequence: CASSYSNFIAGGYEQYF.

The CDR3 DNA follows: TGTGCCTGGGACCACAGGGTTTCCTACGAGCAGTACTTC. Residues: CAWDHRVSYEQYF. This sequence joins TRBV30 and TRBJ2-7; possible D gene TRBD1, 6 bases. Between the trimmed V and J ends, which lost 5 bases and 1 base, there was a span of 12 bases. The germline V gene encodes CDR1 GTSNPN and CDR2 SVGIG (reference sequence). The CDR3 loop spans 13 amino acids. Together with reference TRBV30 and TRBJ2-7, the CDR3 gives the full variable domain: SQTIHQWPATLVQPVGSPLSLECTVEGTSNPNLYWYRQAAGRGLQLLFYSVGIGQISSEVPQNLSASRPQDRQFILSSKKLLLSDSGFYLCAWDHRVSYEQYFGPGTRLTVT.

A note on this clone: Other DNA variants within this sample encode the same CDR3. The rearrangement links TRBV7-3 to TRBJ2-2; perhaps TRBD2 as D (5 bases). Trimming pared 0 bases from V and 5 bases from J, leaving 10 bases between. Germline V gene lookup returns CDR1 SGHTA and CDR2 FQGTGA. This CDR3 is built from 15 residues. Here the CDR3 reads CASSLTFGGTGELFF. Written as DNA, the CDR3 is TGTGCCAGCAGCTTAACGTTTGGAGGAACCGGGGAGCTGTTTTTT.

The CDR3: CASSESGLSLSADTQYF. The DNA of the CDR3 is TGTGCCAGCAGTGAAAGTGGCTTATCCCTTTCCGCAGATACGCAGTATTTT. The rearrangement joins TRBV6-1 to TRBJ2-3; D uncertain. The CDR3 covers 17 residues. V dropped 2 bases and J dropped 4 bases, with 19 bases sitting between them. Germline V CDR1 and CDR2: MNHNS, SASEGT.

This clone appeared once. The J gene is TRBJ2-3, the V gene TRBV29-1; D might be TRBD2 (6 bases). The length of the CDR3 is 12 residues. The germline V gene encodes CDR1 SQVTM and CDR2 ANQGSEA. V was trimmed by 0 bases and J by 12 bases, leaving 13 bases between them. The CDR3 DNA is TGCAGCGTTGAAGATCCCGGGACTCTTCAGTATTTT. This sequence encodes CSVEDPGTLQYF.

The genes are TRBV5-1 and TRBJ2-5; TRBD2 matches 8 bases. The CDR3 runs 15 residues. Germline V lookup: CDR1 SGHRS, CDR2 YFSETQ. The trim removed 1 base at V and 1 base at J, leaving 3 bases unmatched. CDR3 residues: CASSLLGLGQETQYF. The DNA for the CDR3 is TGCGCCAGCAGCTTGCTGGGACTAGGCCAAGAGACCCAGTACTTC.

This rearrangement joins TRBV5-6 to TRBJ2-1, with 8 bases identical to TRBD1. The CDR3 covers 13 residues. Germline loops: CDR1 SGHDT, CDR2 YYEEEE. With 5 bases clipped from V and 7 bases from J, the junction kept 5 bases outside the gene matches. CDR3 protein: CASRKDRANEQFF. The DNA for the CDR3 is TGTGCCAGCAGAAAGGACAGGGCAAATGAGCAGTTCTTC.

The V call is TRBV14, the J call TRBJ2-2; D not certain. V gave up 4 bases and J gave up 2 bases, with 8 bases separating them. This CDR3 is built from 14 residues. CDR1 is SGHDN, CDR2 FVKESK, per germline. In nucleotides, the CDR3 is TGTGCCAGCAGCCGAGACATTAACACCGGGGAGCTGTTTTTT. It specifies CASSRDINTGELFF.

The CDR3 region has the DNA TGTGCCAGCAGCTTGGATGGGCGCTTTAACTATGGCTACACCTTC. Translated: CASSLDGRFNYGYTF. The J gene is TRBJ1-2, the V gene TRBV5-6; D gene unclear. Per germline, CDR1 SGHDT and CDR2 YYEEEE. V was clipped by 0 bases and J by 1 base, with 10 bases between them. The CDR3 is 15 amino acids. The full variable domain, with the rest looked up from reference TRBV5-6 and TRBJ1-2, is DAGVTQSPTHLIKTRGQQVTLRCSPKSGHDTVSWYQQALGQGPQFIFQYYEEEERQRGNFPDRFSGHQFPNYSSELNVNALLLGDSALYLCASSLDGRFNYGYTFGSGTRLTVV.

V usage is TRBV30 and J usage is TRBJ1-4, with 8 nucleotides matching TRBD1. CDR3 length equals 17 residues. Germline assignment: CDR1 GTSNPN and CDR2 SVGIG (reference sequence). The CDR3 reads CASKAKIGQGVGEKLFF. The CDR3 bases are TGTGCTTCAAAAGCCAAAATTGGACAGGGCGTTGGTGAAAAACTGTTTTTT.

The chain combines TRBV24-1 with TRBJ2-3; 7 bases align to TRBD1. The CDR3 runs to 16 residues. V lost 4 bases and J lost 6; bases outside the gene matches: 12. Germline V lookup: CDR1 KGHDR, CDR2 SFDVKD. The CDR3 nucleotides are TGTGCCACCAGTGACCTCACAGGGGCCAGTTATGATACGCAGTATTTT. This sequence encodes CATSDLTGASYDTQYF.

J is TRBJ1-2 and V is TRBV7-2; D ambiguous. The CDR3 totals 15 residues. V was clipped by 3 bases and J by 8 bases, with 19 bases between them. The germline CDR1 and CDR2 sequences are SGHTA and FQGNSA. The CDR3 is CASSLNPDGEVGYTF. CDR3 DNA: TGTGCCAGCAGCTTGAACCCTGACGGAGAAGTGGGCTACACCTTC.

The sample holds many counts of this clone. V is TRBV7-8 and J is TRBJ1-1; D ambiguous. The CDR3 sequence is 13 residues long. With 1 base removed from V and 0 bases from J, the gap between germline ends came to 3 bases. Germline V gene data show CDR1 as SGHVS and CDR2 as FQNEAQ. The CDR3 coding sequence is TGTGCCAGCAGCTTAGACATGAACACTGAAGCTTTCTTT. Encoded protein: CASSLDMNTEAFF.

The chain is built from TRBV11-3 and TRBJ1-2; 7 bases map to TRBD1. This CDR3 region has 15 residues. CDR1 SGHNT and CDR2 YENEEA come from the germline V gene. V lost 0 bases, J lost 8 bases, and 9 bases stayed unmatched. The CDR3 DNA reads as TGTGCCAGCAGCTTAGATCGGACAGGTGATAGAGGCTACACCTTC. It is translated as CASSLDRTGDRGYTF.

The chain recombines TRBV5-1 with TRBJ2-6; D unclear. Germline lookup yields CDR1 SGHRS and CDR2 YFSETQ. Trimming shortened V by 0 bases and J by 1 base, and 5 bases separated the two germline ends. CDR3 length: 15 residues. CDR3 DNA sequence: TGCGCCAGCAGCTTGGCCCTGTCTGGGGCCAACGTCCTGACTTTC. Amino acids: CASSLALSGANVLTF.

This chain uses TRBV30 with TRBJ1-5, with TRBD1 as a possible D gene (5 bases). The CDR3 contains 13 residues. Germline V gene data show CDR1 as GTSNPN and CDR2 as SVGIG (reference sequence). Trimming took 0 bases from V and 2 from J, leaving 5 bases between them. The CDR3 sequence is CAWSVGGNQPQHF. The CDR3 coding sequence is TGTGCCTGGAGTGTAGGGGGCAATCAGCCCCAGCATTTT.